This T cell receptor beta chain came from a study of T cell responses to AZD1222 COVID-19 vaccine. Whole-study findings and limits: Spike-specific TCR breadth and depth grew following two AZD1222 doses. Among those given AZD1222, only five to seven were seropositive at baseline.

Worth noting for this clone: The antigen is not known.

The protocol was immunoSEQ multiplex PCR, while the TCRdb copy is restricted to in-frame clones and leaves out a portion. The sample lists approximately 150,000 clones, approximately 90% occurring once. Researchers grouped second doses given at about 4 or about 12 weeks into one pool. The sequences come from peripheral blood, collected 28 days after the second AZD1222 dose. This receptor was taken from an adult who received the AZD1222 COVID-19 vaccine.

CDR3 protein: CASSESPGEQYF. The CDR3 DNA sequence: TGCGCCAGCAGTGAGTCCCCGGGGGAGCAGTACTTC. The V call is TRBV10-2, the J call TRBJ2-7, with D possibly matching TRBD2 (5 bases). CDR1 WSHSY and CDR2 SAAADI come from the germline V gene. CDR3 size: 12 residues. V was trimmed by 0 bases and J by 7 bases, leaving 7 bases between them.